The rows below give T cell receptor beta chains drawn from one sample of a study of monozygotic twins with cystic fibrosis. The protocol was immunoSEQ multiplex PCR, while the TCRdb copy is restricted to in-frame clones and leaves out a portion. The sample lists 30,000 or so clones; 96% were seen once. What was sequenced was blood. The receptors originated from a girl between 2 and 10 years old with cystic fibrosis. CDR3s leave out the opening cysteine and the closing phenylalanine or tryptophan. A D gene is named only where the DNA matches it firmly. Size values are once, few and many counts, or a class for expanded clones, and some rows have none.

d_gene | abundance | j_gene | v_gene | CDR3aa
TRBD1 | once | TRBJ1-5 | TRBV11-2 | ASSFGQGLNQPQH
NA | NA | TRBJ2-3 | TRBV7-2 | ASSLRSLSTDTQY
TRBD2 | NA | TRBJ2-1 | TRBV2 | ASSKETSGLGF
NA | NA | TRBJ2-7 | TRBV10-2 | ATLTGYEQY
TRBD1 | NA | TRBJ1-2 | TRBV6-5 | ASLRGQGANYGYT
NA | NA | TRBJ2-2 | TRBV7-6 | ASSTAQVTGELF
NA | NA | TRBJ2-7 | TRBV30 | AWSVSGVGEQY
TRBD1 | NA | TRBJ2-2 | TRBV4-1 | ASSPMLGTGAHHQLTGELF
NA | NA | TRBJ2-7 | TRBV7-9 | ASSIGTNEQY
NA | NA | TRBJ2-2 | TRBV11-2 | ASSLDTGNTGELF
TRBD2 | NA | TRBJ2-7 | TRBV11-2 | ASIQGLAYEQY
NA | NA | TRBJ2-7 | TRBV6-6 | ASKWAPGYEQY
TRBD1 | NA | TRBJ2-1 | TRBV2 | ASRGQGIVNEQF
NA | NA | TRBJ1-1 | TRBV19 | ASTGDWEVTEAF
NA | NA | TRBJ2-7 | TRBV28 | ASSLGQTGEQY
NA | NA | TRBJ2-2 | TRBV4-1 | ASSLRSIGPANTGELF
NA | NA | TRBJ1-2 | TRBV5-4 | ASSLTRRPYYGYT
NA | NA | TRBJ2-1 | TRBV14 | ASSQGYRTGAYYNEQF
NA | NA | TRBJ1-4 | TRBV9 | ASSAGTPNEKLF
NA | NA | TRBJ2-4 | TRBV6-5 | ASSYLDRMTRSIQY
TRBD1 | NA | TRBJ1-2 | TRBV30 | AWTLGTGGLYGYT
NA | NA | TRBJ2-2 | TRBV6-4 | ASSDSFHPGTGELF
NA | NA | TRBJ1-5 | TRBV4-2 | ASSLVIGYQPQH
TRBD2 | NA | TRBJ2-7 | TRBV18 | ASSPRSGSPYEQY
NA | NA | TRBJ2-3 | TRBV11-2 | ASSLVPPWVLEDTQY
TRBD2 | NA | TRBJ2-3 | TRBV5-1 | ASSLEAGAFSFTDTQY
NA | NA | TRBJ1-1 | TRBV2 | ASTDRFRNTEAF
NA | NA | TRBJ1-2 | TRBV7-9 | AGDSYGYT
NA | NA | TRBJ2-3 | TRBV5-4 | ASSWPTEGKGTDTQY
NA | NA | TRBJ1-1 | TRBV5-1 | ASSLGGRVNTEAF
TRBD2 | NA | TRBJ2-3 | TRBV7-9 | ASSSGGTDTQY
TRBD2 | NA | TRBJ2-7 | TRBV18 | ASSPLWSGSVAGVDEQY
NA | NA | TRBJ2-1 | TRBV19 | ASSITGFFYNEQF
NA | NA | TRBJ2-6 | TRBV30 | AWSRRGPSSGANVLT
NA | NA | TRBJ1-1 | TRBV2 | ASSGGHSLGNTEAF
NA | NA | TRBJ1-1 | TRBV11-2 | ASSLVEDSTEAF
TRBD1 | NA | TRBJ1-4 | TRBV30 | AWSVGTGANEKLF
NA | NA | TRBJ1-3 | TRBV9 | ASSVLTGNSGNTIY
TRBD1 | NA | TRBJ2-3 | TRBV6-5 | ASSTSGQGVVTQY
NA | NA | TRBJ2-7 | TRBV4-1 | ASSSKAMLGVY
NA | NA | TRBJ1-5 | TRBV7-8 | ASNPGSVTDQPQH
NA | NA | TRBJ1-5 | TRBV10-2 | ASSAGMNQPQH
NA | NA | TRBJ2-7 | TRBV2 | ASSVAGVAEQY
NA | NA | TRBJ2-1 | TRBV10-3 | AISLPDTLILSSYNEQF